These 23 T cell receptor beta chains share one sample of origin, sequenced in a study of cytomegalovirus exposure and HLA in healthy donors. The primer mix had 60 Vbeta and 13 Jbeta primers. Some clones are missing from TCRdb's copy, which holds only in-frame ones; the method was immunoSEQ multiplex PCR. This table has around 120,000 clones, about 68% appearing once. Sequenced: PBMCs. These receptors originate from a middle-aged woman in good health and CMV-seropositive.

The chain combines TRBV18 with TRBJ2-7; 11 bases are shared with TRBD2. The CDR3 is 15 amino acids. After removal of 4 bases from V and 5 bases from J, the junction contained 7 bases not matched to a gene. CDR1 is KGHSH, CDR2 LQKENI, per germline. The CDR3 DNA follows: TGTGCCAGCTCACGGGTAGCGGGAGGGCCTAACGAGCAGTACTTC. It translates to CASSRVAGGPNEQYF.

The V and J genes are TRBV7-6 and TRBJ2-5; D remains unclear. The J call may be mistaken, given a closer DNA end match to TRBJ2-7. CDR1 is SGHVS, CDR2 FNYEAQ, per germline. The length of the CDR3 is 15 residues. The CDR3 DNA follows: TGTGCCAGCAGCTTAGCTGAGGATGAACCCTACGAGCAGTACTTC. Amino acid sequence: CASSLAEDEPYEQYF.

The rearrangement links TRBV6-5 to TRBJ2-1; the match to TRBD2 covers 9 bases. Germline V gene sequence: CDR1 MNHEY, CDR2 SVGAGI. J was trimmed by 7 bases and V by 0 bases; bases with no gene match: 7. CDR3 length: 16 residues. In DNA form, the CDR3 reads TGTGCCAGCAGTTACTCGGCGGGGGGGGCCGGGAATGAGCAGTTCTTC. This translates into CASSYSAGGAGNEQFF.

This clone appeared a few times. This sequence joins TRBV19 and TRBJ2-7; 8 bases match TRBD1. The CDR3 contains 15 residues. Germline-derived CDR1 and CDR2 are LNHDA and SQIVND (reference sequence). V gave up 4 bases and J gave up 0 bases; unmatched junction bases: 5. For the CDR3, the DNA is TGTGCCAGTAGTACTTGGACAGGGCGCTCCTACGAGCAGTACTTC. It codes for CASSTWTGRSYEQYF.

This clone was seen a single time. The junction does not match germline at one end; this may be a read error. Distinct nucleotide sequences in the sample also encode this CDR3. V is TRBV5-4 and J is TRBJ2-2; TRBD1 agrees at 8 bases. This CDR3 comprises 16 residues. Germline V lookup: CDR1 SGHNT, CDR2 YYREEE (reference sequence). For the CDR3, the DNA is TGTGCCAGCAGTCCCATACAGGGGGGTCTAACCGGGGAACTGTTTTTT. This codes for CASSPIQGGLTGELFF.

V gene TRBV7-9 combines with J gene TRBJ1-4; 9 nucleotides align to TRBD1. The germline CDR1 and CDR2 sequences are SEHNR and FQNEAQ (reference sequence). The CDR3 is 15 amino acids. V lost 4 bases, J lost 7 bases, and 7 bases stayed unmatched. The CDR3 protein is CASSSPGQGPEKLFF. For the CDR3, the DNA is TGTGCCAGCAGCTCCCCGGGACAGGGACCTGAAAAACTGTTTTTT.

The chain joins TRBV27 to TRBJ2-7, with D unresolved. CDR3 length equals 14 residues. Germline CDR1 and CDR2: MNHEY and SMNVEV (reference sequence). Between the trimmed V and J ends, which lost 6 bases and 3 bases, there was a span of 15 bases. Here the CDR3 DNA reads TGTGCCAGCAGCATTAATTCCCTAAACTACGAGCAGTACTTC. This translates into CASSINSLNYEQYF.

The chain carries TRBV6-5 and TRBJ1-2; a possible D gene is TRBD1 (6 bases). Germline V CDR1 and CDR2: MNHEY, SVGAGI. The CDR3 is made up of 14 amino acids. Trimming took off 7 bases at V and 6 bases at J, with 18 bases between the two ends. The CDR3 bases are TGTGCCAGCAAAAGACAGGAGCGGTTTGATGGCTACACCTTC. Amino acids: CASKRQERFDGYTF.

This clone was seen a handful of times. This chain connects TRBV7-3 to TRBJ2-2, with D perhaps TRBD1 (6 bases). The CDR3 extends over 15 amino acids. The germline V gene encodes CDR1 SGHTA and CDR2 FQGTGA. V lost 5 bases and J 3 bases, leaving 13 bases between the germline ends. This CDR3 reads CASSPQGKDTGELFF. The CDR3 DNA sequence: TGTGCCAGCAGCCCGCAGGGGAAGGACACCGGGGAGCTGTTTTTT.

The sample holds one count of this clone. The V and J genes are TRBV9 and TRBJ1-2, with TRBD1 as a possible D gene (6 bases). Trimming shortened V by 5 bases and J by 6 bases, and 20 bases separated the two germline ends. CDR1 and CDR2 from the germline V gene are SGDLS and YYNGEE. The CDR3 is 15 residues long. CDR3 sequence reads: CASRPSGTIVDGYTF. The CDR3 region has the DNA TGTGCCAGCAGGCCCTCCGGGACAATCGTGGATGGCTACACCTTC. Variable domain in full (rest from reference TRBV9 and TRBJ1-2): DSGVTQTPKHLITATGQRVTLRCSPRSGDLSVYWYQQSLDQGLQFLIQYYNGEERAKGNILERFSAQQFPDLHSELNLSSLELGDSALYFCASRPSGTIVDGYTFGSGTRLTVV.

The chain's CDR3 is CASSRPGGSGTEAFF. The CDR3, as DNA: TGCGCCAGCAGTCGTCCAGGGGGTTCGGGCACTGAAGCTTTCTTT. The rearrangement links TRBV23-1 to TRBJ1-1; 7 bases fit TRBD1. TRBV23-1 is noted as an ORF with a role that remains uncertain. The CDR3 spans 15 residues. Trimming took 4 bases from V and 4 from J; bases not matched to a gene: 9.

The genes are TRBV4-3 and TRBJ2-5; possibly TRBD1 for D (6 bases). The CDR3 loop spans 16 amino acids. V lost 0 bases, J lost 5 bases, and 16 bases lay in between. Germline-derived CDR1 and CDR2 are LGHNA and YSLEER. In nucleotides, the CDR3 is TGCGCCAGCAGCCAAGACCGGGACACCGGTCGGGAGACCCAGTACTTC. It codes for CASSQDRDTGRETQYF.

The CDR3 spells CASSDGRQRDTQYF. CDR3 DNA sequence: TGTGCCAGCAGTGATGGCCGACAACGGGATACGCAGTATTTT. J is TRBJ2-3 and V is TRBV2; D is unresolved. The CDR3 is made up of 14 amino acids. The V end lost 3 bases, the J end lost 6 bases, and 13 bases lay between the germline ends. Germline assignment: CDR1 SNHLY and CDR2 FYNNEI.

This chain uses TRBV19 with TRBJ2-3; the match to TRBD2 covers 8 bases. The length of the CDR3 is 15 residues. The V segment lost 10 bases and the J segment 0 bases; nucleotides outside the gene matches: 9. CDR1 is LNHDA, CDR2 SQIVND, per germline (reference sequence). In DNA, the CDR3 is TGTGCCACGTCCCGGACTAGCCCTAGCACAGATACGCAGTATTTT. This codes for CATSRTSPSTDTQYF.

This rearrangement joins TRBV2 to TRBJ1-2; D is unresolved. CDR3 length: 14 amino acids. Trimming pared 0 bases from V and 6 bases from J, leaving 11 bases between. Germline CDR1 and CDR2: SNHLY and FYNNEI. The CDR3 nucleotides read TGTGCCAGCAGTGAAGCGGCGGGAAGTAATGGCTACACCTTC. It translates to CASSEAAGSNGYTF.

This sequence joins TRBV7-8 and TRBJ2-2; no firm D call. The V gene lost 5 bases and the J gene lost 1 base, with 11 bases spanning the gap. Germline V lookup: CDR1 SGHVS, CDR2 FQNEAQ. This CDR3 has 15 amino acids. CDR3 sequence reads: CASSPSAGNTGELFF. CDR3 nucleotide sequence: TGTGCCAGCAGCCCCTCCGCCGGGAACACCGGGGAGCTGTTTTTT.

The rearrangement links TRBV7-8 to TRBJ2-3, with D uncertain. CDR3 length equals 15 residues. The V and J ends lost 0 bases and 1 base respectively, with 8 bases between them. Looked up from germline, CDR1 is SGHVS and CDR2 is FQNEAQ. The CDR3 region is CASSLAEQRTDTQYF. CDR3 nucleotides: TGTGCCAGCAGCTTAGCGGAACAGCGCACAGATACGCAGTATTTT.

The chain links TRBV29-1 to TRBJ2-1; 9 nucleotides align to TRBD1. CDR1 and CDR2 (germline): SQVTM, ANQGSEA. This CDR3 has 18 residues. Trimming took 3 bases from V and 1 from J; bases not matched to a gene: 13. The CDR3 region has the DNA TGCAGCGTTGAGTTTATGTTTGTGGGACAGGGATCCTACAATGAGCAGTTCTTC. It is translated as CSVEFMFVGQGSYNEQFF.

As DNA, the CDR3 is TGTGCCAGCAGCTTAGATCGAACCGAGATCTCCAAAAACATTCAGTACTTC. Translated, it gives CASSLDRTEISKNIQYF. This chain links TRBV7-9 with TRBJ2-4; D is ambiguous. Germline-derived CDR1 and CDR2 are SEHNR and FQNEAQ (reference sequence). V lost 1 base to trimming and J lost 2 bases, with 15 bases between them. The CDR3 length is 17 residues.

The V call is TRBV5-4, the J call TRBJ1-2, with D tentatively TRBD1 (5 bases). Germline values: CDR1 SGHNT, CDR2 YYREEE (reference sequence). The CDR3 has 15 amino acids. V lost 4 bases and J lost 1, with 14 bases in between. This chain's CDR3 is CASSVGGVLNYGYTF. The DNA of the CDR3 is TGTGCCAGCAGCGTCGGGGGAGTCCTTAACTATGGCTACACCTTC.

The chain uses TRBV14 and TRBJ1-3, with no clear D. The CDR3 consists of 15 residues. The V and J ends lost 5 bases and 1 base respectively, with 12 bases between them. CDR1 and CDR2 from the germline V gene are SGHDN and FVKESK. The CDR3 is CASSSHSGSGNTIYF. CDR3 DNA sequence: TGTGCCAGCAGCTCCCATTCAGGTTCTGGAAACACCATATATTTT.

The chain carries TRBV5-1 and TRBJ1-2; possibly TRBD1 for D (5 bases). From germline, CDR1 is SGHRS and CDR2 YFSETQ. This CDR3 contains 13 residues. Trimming left V 7 bases short and J 8 bases short, with 18 bases between. CDR3 bases: TGCGCCAGCGACCCGACGGGGGTTGGCGGCTACACCTTC. The encoded protein is CASDPTGVGGYTF.

Points on this clone: The same CDR3 arises from other DNA sequences in this sample as well. The V and J genes are TRBV19 and TRBJ2-1, with 9 bases that match TRBD2. V trimming: 3 bases; J trimming: 4 bases; junction bases outside the gene matches: 1. This CDR3 has 14 residues. Germline CDR1 and CDR2: LNHDA and SQIVND (reference sequence). CDR3 nucleotide sequence: TGTGCCAGTAGTATCCTAGCGGGGTACAATGAGCAGTTCTTC. Encoded protein: CASSILAGYNEQFF.